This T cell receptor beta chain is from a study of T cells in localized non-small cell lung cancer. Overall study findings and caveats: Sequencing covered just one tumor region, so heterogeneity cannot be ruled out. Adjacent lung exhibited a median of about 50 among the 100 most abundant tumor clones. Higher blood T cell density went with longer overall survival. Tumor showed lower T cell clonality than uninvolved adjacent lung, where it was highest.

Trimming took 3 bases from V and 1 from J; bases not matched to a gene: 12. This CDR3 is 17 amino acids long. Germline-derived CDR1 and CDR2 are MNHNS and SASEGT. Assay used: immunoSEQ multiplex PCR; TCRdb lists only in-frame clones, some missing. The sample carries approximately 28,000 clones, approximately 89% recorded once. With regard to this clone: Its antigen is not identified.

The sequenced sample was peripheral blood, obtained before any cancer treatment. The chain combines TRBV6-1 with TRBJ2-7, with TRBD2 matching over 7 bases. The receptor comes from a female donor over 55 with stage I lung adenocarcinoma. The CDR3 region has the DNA TGTGCCAGCAGTGATTTCCCACCGGTAGCGGGTTCCTACGAGCAGTACTTC. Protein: CASSDFPPVAGSYEQYF.